This T cell receptor beta chain comes out of a study of cytomegalovirus exposure and HLA in healthy donors. Germline CDR1 reads MDHEN; CDR2 reads SYDVKM. Losses at the gene ends were 7 bases for V and 5 bases for J; bases not matched to a gene: 8. The CDR3 loop spans 13 amino acids. This PCR relied on a set of 60 Vbeta primers and 13 Jbeta primers. Using immunoSEQ multiplex PCR, the repertoire was profiled, and TCRdb retains in-frame clones only, with some absent. The sample includes approximately 170,000 clones, about 63% of them seen just once. This clonotype was sampled from a woman aged 40-49 years in good health and CMV-seropositive. The rearrangement links TRBV28 to TRBJ2-7; 7 bases are shared with TRBD1. The sequenced sample consisted of PBMCs. The CDR3 DNA is TGTGCCAGCACCACACCCACAGGGGACGAGCAGTACTTC. Protein: CASTTPTGDEQYF.